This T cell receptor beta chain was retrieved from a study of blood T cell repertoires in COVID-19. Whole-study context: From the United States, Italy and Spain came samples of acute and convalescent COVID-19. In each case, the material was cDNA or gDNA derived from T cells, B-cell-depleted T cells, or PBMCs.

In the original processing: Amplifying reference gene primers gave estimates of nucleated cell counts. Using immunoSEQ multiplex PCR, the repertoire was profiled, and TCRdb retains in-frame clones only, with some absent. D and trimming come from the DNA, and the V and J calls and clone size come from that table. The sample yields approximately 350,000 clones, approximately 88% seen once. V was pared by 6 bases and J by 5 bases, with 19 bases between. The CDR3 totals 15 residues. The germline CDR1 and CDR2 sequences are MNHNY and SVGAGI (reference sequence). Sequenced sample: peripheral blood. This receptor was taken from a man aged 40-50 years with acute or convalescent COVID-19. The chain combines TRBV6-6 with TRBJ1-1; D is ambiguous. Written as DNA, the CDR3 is TGTGCCAGCAGCCGCCTCGGAGGCACGGGGACTGAAGCTTTCTTT. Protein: CASSRLGGTGTEAFF.